This T cell receptor (beta chain) was observed in a study of T cell responses to AZD1222 COVID-19 vaccine. Clones were sequenced by immunoSEQ multiplex PCR, and TCRdb holds only the in-frame ones, with some missing. Of 100,000 to 150,000 clones detected, 89% appear once; the ten largest clones hold approximately 4.5%. Trimming stripped 6 bases from V and 1 base from J, with 6 bases between. This CDR3 has 11 amino acids. Germline V gene data show CDR1 as DFQATT and CDR2 as SNEGSKA (reference sequence). This sample comprised peripheral blood, obtained on day 0 of AZD1222 vaccination. The sequence derives from an adult in good health. The chain combines TRBV20-1 with TRBJ1-2; no clear D. DNA of the CDR3: TGCAGTGCCCCATTTAACTATGGCTACACCTTC. Amino acid sequence: CSAPFNYGYTF.